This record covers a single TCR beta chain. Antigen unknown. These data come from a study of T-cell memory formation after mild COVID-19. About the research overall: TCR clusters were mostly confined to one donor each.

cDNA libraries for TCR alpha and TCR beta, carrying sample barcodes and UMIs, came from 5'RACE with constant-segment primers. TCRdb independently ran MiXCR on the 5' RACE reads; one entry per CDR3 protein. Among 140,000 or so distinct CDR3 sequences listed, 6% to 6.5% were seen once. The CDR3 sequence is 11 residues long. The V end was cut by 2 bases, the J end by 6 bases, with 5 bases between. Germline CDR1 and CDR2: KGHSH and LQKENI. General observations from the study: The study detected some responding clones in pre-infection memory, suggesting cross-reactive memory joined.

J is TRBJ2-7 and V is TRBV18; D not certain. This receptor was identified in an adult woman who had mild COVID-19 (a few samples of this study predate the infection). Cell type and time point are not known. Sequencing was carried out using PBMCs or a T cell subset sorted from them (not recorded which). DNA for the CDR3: TGTGCCAGCTCACCAAATAGCGAGCAGTACTTC. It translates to CASSPNSEQYF. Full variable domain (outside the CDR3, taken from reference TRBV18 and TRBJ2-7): NAGVMQNPRHLVRRRGQEARLRCSPMKGHSHVYWYRQLPEEGLKFMVYLQKENIIDESGMPKERFSAEFPKEGPSILRIQQVVRGDSAAYFCASSPNSEQYFGPGTRLTVT.